These T cell receptor beta chains were read from a single sample in a study of shared clonotypes between healthy human individuals. Profiled with immunoSEQ multiplex PCR; TCRdb holds only in-frame clones, not every one. The repertoire includes some 2,000,000 clones, 95% of them detected once, and roughly 0.13% sits in the top ten. The sequencing sample was made of naive CD4+ T cells sorted from blood. These receptors all come from a man aged 18 to 30 in good health. Both conserved end residues are part of each CDR3. Each record gives: D gene, V gene, clone size, J gene, CDR3 DNA, CDR3 protein. The D gene is left open where the match is weak. Clone sizes are given selectively: once, few, many, or a class where the clone is expanded.

TRBD1	TRBV5-1	NA	TRBJ1-2	TGCGCCAGCGGGACAGGGGGTAACTATGGCTACACCTTC	CASGTGGNYGYTF
TRBD2	TRBV7-2	NA	TRBJ2-7	TGTGCCAGCAGCTCACCCGGACTAGCGGGAGCCCTCTACGAGCAGTACTTC	CASSSPGLAGALYEQYF
TRBD2	TRBV29-1	NA	TRBJ2-2	TGCAGCGTTGGGCCGGGGGGTCCGAACACCGGGGAGCTGTTTTTT	CSVGPGGPNTGELFF
NA	TRBV27	NA	TRBJ2-5	TGTGCCAGCAGTTTAAGGGCCCGAGGGGAGACCCAGTACTTC	CASSLRARGETQYF
NA	TRBV6-6	NA	TRBJ2-1	TGTGCCAGCAGGTCCAACGACAATGAGCAGTTCTTC	CASRSNDNEQFF
NA	TRBV10-3	few	TRBJ1-1	TGTGCCATCAGTGAGCCCACCACTGAAGCTTTCTTT	CAISEPTTEAFF
TRBD1	TRBV10-3	few	TRBJ2-4	TGTGCCATCAGGGGTGGGACAGAGGACATTCAGTACTTC	CAIRGGTEDIQYF
TRBD1	TRBV4-3	NA	TRBJ1-6	TGCGCCAGCAGCCCACGGACAGGGGAGAATTCACCCCTCCACTTT	CASSPRTGENSPLHF
TRBD1	TRBV6-6	NA	TRBJ1-1	TGTGCCAGCAGTTCCGACAGGGTGAACACTGAAGCTTTCTTT	CASSSDRVNTEAFF
TRBD2	TRBV7-8	NA	TRBJ2-1	TGTGCCAGCAGCCAAGGGACTAGCGGTACCAATGCTGAGCAGTTCTTC	CASSQGTSGTNAEQFF